Below are 19 T cell receptor beta chains sequenced from a single sample in a study of CD8+ T cells in alopecia areata. Sorting used CD4, CD8alpha, NKG2D, NKG2ACE and other markers on pooled cutaneous lymph node cells. After isolation, RNA underwent reverse transcription to generate cDNA as the sequencing template. Clones were read by immunoSEQ multiplex PCR, and TCRdb kept only the in-frame ones, dropping some. There are fewer than 9,500 clones in the sample, none observed a single time. What was sequenced was CD8+ T cells sorted from a lymph node. These TCRs come from a C3H/HeJ mouse with alopecia areata. Mice of this strain are of MHC haplotype H2-k.

Many counts were recorded for this clone. Gene names follow the mouse nomenclature. CDR3 bases read: TGCACCTGCAGTGCAGATCCTGGGGGCCACTCCTAT. It yields the protein CTCSADPGGHSY. The complete CDR3 reads CTCSADPGGHSYEQYF. The chain combines TRBV1 with TRBJ2-7, with D possibly matching TRBD2 (7 bases). The read terminates 4 residues ahead of where the CDR3 ends, so the germline J gene completes it. Per the germline V gene, CDR1 is NSQYPW and CDR2 is LRSPGD (reference sequence). This CDR3 has 16 residues. With 0 bases removed from V and 0 bases from J, the gap between germline ends came to 12 bases.

In its sample, this clone was seen many times. Gene names and germline refer to mouse. The read ends 4 residues shy of where the CDR3 ends; the end is completed using the germline J gene. The rearrangement joins TRBV13-2 to TRBJ2-3; possible D gene TRBD1, 7 bases. The V end was cut by 0 bases, the J end by 3 bases, with 11 bases between. Per germline, CDR1 NNHNN and CDR2 SYGAGS (reference sequence). The CDR3 runs 15 residues. The sequenced CDR3 bases are TGTGCCAGCGGTGATGCAAGGGGGCGAGCAGAA. This codes for CASGDARGRAE. The CDR3, in full, reads CASGDARGRAETLYF.

By share, this clone counts as medium-sized. Here the gene names and germline are mouse. The read ends 4 residues before the CDR3 terminus; that terminus is restored from the germline J gene. The chain joins TRBV1 to TRBJ2-7, with TRBD2 identical over 13 bases. Looked up from germline, CDR1 is NSQYPW and CDR2 is LRSPGD (reference sequence). This CDR3 is 15 amino acids long. The DNA read from the CDR3 is TGCACCTGCAGTGCAGTGGGACTGGGGGGGTAT. Translated, it gives CTCSAVGLGGY. The CDR3 as a whole reads CTCSAVGLGGYEQYF. The whole variable domain, remainder taken from reference TRBV1 and TRBJ2-7, is VTLLEQNPRWRLVPRGQAVNLRCILKNSQYPWMSWYQQDLQKQLQWLFTLRSPGDKEVKSLPGADYLATRVTDTELRLQVANMSQGRTLYCTCSAVGLGGYEQYFGPGTRLTVL.

This clone was seen at least ten times. Any gene name here is a mouse gene name. The read finishes 4 residues shy of the CDR3 end, and the germline J gene is used to complete it. V gene TRBV5 combines with J gene TRBJ2-7; weak D call: TRBD1 (6 bases). CDR3 length: 14 residues. Germline V gene sequence: CDR1 LGHNA, CDR2 YNLKQL (reference sequence). The CDR3 protein is CASSPGTREYEQYF. The CDR3 bases that were read are TGTGCCAGCAGCCCCGGGACAAGGGAATAT.

This clone was found many times. Germline and genes here are mouse. The read terminates 4 residues ahead of where the CDR3 ends, so the germline J gene completes it. The chain joins TRBV12-1 to TRBJ1-2, with 9 bases lining up with TRBD1. V trimming: 2 bases; J trimming: 3 bases; junction bases outside the gene matches: 6. Germline values: CDR1 SGHSN, CDR2 HYEKVE. The CDR3 extends over 15 amino acids. This CDR3 is CASSRRDRADSDYTF. CDR3 DNA (partial): TGTGCCAGCTCTCGCCGGGACAGGGCGGACTCC.

Many counts were recorded for this clone. The listed genes are named as in mouse. CDR3 loop: CASGDLDWGGQNTLYF. The sequenced part of the CDR3 DNA is TGTGCCAGCGGTGATCTTGACTGGGGGGGACAAAAC. The rearrangement uses TRBV13-2 and TRBJ2-4, with 11 bases matching TRBD2. The CDR3 end falls 4 residues outside the read, so it is completed with the germline J gene. This CDR3 is built from 16 residues. Trimming at V came to 1 base and at J to 3 bases, leaving 4 bases not matched to a gene. CDR1 is NNHNN and CDR2 is SYGAGS in the germline V gene (reference sequence).

This clone was detected many times. Gene names denote mouse genes. The CDR3 end is not reached by the read, which stops 4 residues before it; the germline J gene fills it in. The V and J genes are TRBV29 and TRBJ2-3; D possibly corresponds to TRBD1 (6 bases). This CDR3 is 16 amino acids long. V lost 0 bases, J lost 3 bases, and 13 bases lay in between. Germline CDR1 is MSHET and CDR2 is SYDVDS. Incomplete CDR3 DNA: TGTGCTAGCAGTTTATCCTTACCCGACAGGGCAGAA. Protein sequence: CASSLSLPDRAE. The CDR3 in its entirety is CASSLSLPDRAETLYF.

This clone is medium-sized in the sample. Gene names follow the mouse nomenclature. Coverage ceases 4 residues before the CDR3 finishes, and the germline J gene fills in the end. The rearrangement links TRBV19 to TRBJ2-2; a weak D match, TRBD2 (6 bases). V was shortened by 5 bases and J by 5 bases, with 7 bases between the two germline ends. The CDR3 is 12 residues long. Germline V gives CDR1 FNHDT, CDR2 SITEND (reference sequence). The CDR3 bases that were read are TGTGCCAGCAGGTGGGGGACCGGG. It encodes CASRWGTG. The whole CDR3 protein reads CASRWGTGQLYF.

This clone was observed at least ten times. Gene names refer to mouse genes. CDR3 sequence: CTCSADWGGEDTQYF. The covered CDR3 bases are TGCACCTGCAGTGCAGATTGGGGGGGCGAAGAC. The rearrangement joins TRBV1 to TRBJ2-5; 9 nucleotides match TRBD2. Read data end 4 residues before the CDR3 end; the end is taken from the germline J gene. Looked up from germline, CDR1 is NSQYPW and CDR2 is LRSPGD (reference sequence). This CDR3 comprises 15 residues.

This clone appeared a few times. The listed genes are named as in mouse. The read terminates 4 residues before the CDR3 end, so the remaining end is supplied by the germline J gene. The rearrangement joins TRBV31 to TRBJ1-2; D is undetermined. V lost 1 base to trimming and J lost 3 bases, with 9 bases between them. CDR1 and CDR2 from the germline V gene are GKSSPN and SITVG. CDR3 length equals 13 residues. The sequenced part of the CDR3 DNA is TGTGCCTGGAGTCAACAAGCAGACTCC. Translating gives CAWSQQADS. The whole CDR3 sequence is CAWSQQADSDYTF.

This clone was observed many times. Germline and genes here are mouse. The read stops 4 residues short of the end of the CDR3; the missing end is completed from the germline J gene. The chain uses TRBV5 and TRBJ2-1, with TRBD2 matching over 11 bases. The V segment lost 2 bases and the J segment 4 bases; nucleotides outside the gene matches: 7. The CDR3 extends over 17 amino acids. Germline values: CDR1 LGHNA, CDR2 YNLKQL (reference sequence). The CDR3 region is CASSQTTGTGGYAEQFF. The CDR3 bases that were read are TGTGCCAGCAGCCAAACAACCGGGACTGGGGGTTATGCT.

This clone was seen at least ten times. Gene labels here are mouse ones. Read coverage stops 3 residues before the CDR3 terminus; the germline J gene supplies the remainder. The rearrangement uses TRBV19 and TRBJ1-6; no clear D. TRBJ1-6 is sorted into the ORF group, with uncertain function. This CDR3 is built from 13 residues. Trimming removed 2 bases at V and 5 bases at J, with 5 bases between. Per the germline V gene, CDR1 is FNHDT and CDR2 is SITEND (reference sequence). The CDR3 bases that were read are TGTGCCAGCAGTATCCCCAATAATTCGCCC. This gives the protein CASSIPNNSP. The CDR3 reads in full as CASSIPNNSPLYF.

This clone was seen ten or more times. The genes are named according to mouse. The CDR3 goes on 4 residues after the read ends, and that part is filled in from the germline J gene. The chain employs TRBV14 and TRBJ1-2, with a tentative D call TRBD1 (6 bases). Germline CDR1 reads SGHDT; CDR2 reads FRDEAV. This CDR3 has 13 amino acids. V was trimmed by 5 bases and J by 1 base, leaving 9 bases between them. Partial CDR3 DNA: TGTGCCAGCAGACGGGACAAAAACTCC. It codes for CASRRDKNS. The CDR3 reads in full as CASRRDKNSDYTF.

Turning to this clone: Mouse gene names apply. From the germline J gene comes the end of the CDR3, since the read stops 4 residues before it. The chain carries TRBV13-2 and TRBJ2-7, with D perhaps matching TRBD1 (6 bases). Germline-derived CDR1 and CDR2 are NNHNN and SYGAGS (reference sequence). The length of the CDR3 is 13 residues. The sequenced part of the CDR3 DNA is TGTGCCAGCGGTGATTCGGACAGATAT. It translates to CASGDSDRY. The whole CDR3 sequence reads CASGDSDRYEQYF.

This clone was observed a few times. Gene names follow the mouse nomenclature. The read is 4 residues too short to cover the CDR3 end, so that end is filled in from the germline J gene. This sequence joins TRBV5 and TRBJ2-1, with 10 bases identical to TRBD2. The trim removed 1 base at V and 3 bases at J, leaving 3 bases unmatched. CDR1 LGHNA and CDR2 YNLKQL come from the germline V gene (reference sequence). The CDR3 loop spans 16 amino acids. The CDR3: CASSQAGGAPYAEQFF. CDR3 DNA, as far as it was read: TGTGCCAGCAGCCAAGCTGGGGGGGCGCCCTATGCT.

In its sample, this clone was seen many times. The listed genes are named as in mouse. Read coverage stops 4 residues before the CDR3 terminus; the germline J gene supplies the remainder. The V and J genes are TRBV13-3 and TRBJ2-5; TRBD2 aligns across 14 bases. J was trimmed by 3 bases and V by 3 bases; bases with no gene match: 3. The length of the CDR3 is 16 residues. The germline gives CDR1 NNHDY, CDR2 SYVADS. CDR3 loop: CASSGDWGGRQDTQYF. Partial CDR3 DNA: TGTGCCAGCAGTGGGGACTGGGGGGGCCGGCAAGAC.

This clone was observed at least ten times. These gene names are mouse names. The read comes to an end 4 residues before the CDR3 does, leaving the germline J gene to fill in the end. The chain recombines TRBV13-1 with TRBJ1-1; perhaps TRBD1 as D (5 bases). CDR3 length: 14 residues. Germline V gene data show CDR1 as NSHNY and CDR2 as SYGAGN. The V end lost 4 bases, the J end lost 1 base, and 11 bases lay between the germline ends. CDR3 region: CASSRWTKNTEVFF. The covered CDR3 bases are TGTGCCAGCAGTCGTTGGACAAAAAACACA.

Many counts were recorded for this clone. Any gene name here is a mouse gene name. With the read ending 4 residues before the CDR3 end, the germline J gene is used to fill in that end. The chain has TRBV29 and TRBJ1-1, with 7 bases lining up with TRBD1. J gave up 1 base and V 5 bases, and 4 bases lay outside the gene matches. This CDR3 has 14 amino acids. Germline CDR1 and CDR2: MSHET and SYDVDS. CDR3 DNA, as far as it was read: TGTGCTAGCAGTCCTAACAGGGGGAACACA. It encodes CASSPNRGNT. In full, the CDR3 reads CASSPNRGNTEVFF.

In its sample, this clone ranks as medium-sized. Genes and germline come from the mouse. The DNA ends 4 residues before the CDR3 does, and the rest of the CDR3 is filled in from the germline J gene. This chain connects TRBV14 to TRBJ2-2, with a tentative D call TRBD1 (5 bases). V was shortened by 7 bases and J by 1 base, with 8 bases between the two germline ends. Germline CDR1 SGHDT, CDR2 FRDEAV. The CDR3 totals 13 residues. CDR3 residues: CASPRENTGQLYF. The part of the CDR3 DNA that was read is TGTGCCAGCCCCAGGGAAAACACCGGG.